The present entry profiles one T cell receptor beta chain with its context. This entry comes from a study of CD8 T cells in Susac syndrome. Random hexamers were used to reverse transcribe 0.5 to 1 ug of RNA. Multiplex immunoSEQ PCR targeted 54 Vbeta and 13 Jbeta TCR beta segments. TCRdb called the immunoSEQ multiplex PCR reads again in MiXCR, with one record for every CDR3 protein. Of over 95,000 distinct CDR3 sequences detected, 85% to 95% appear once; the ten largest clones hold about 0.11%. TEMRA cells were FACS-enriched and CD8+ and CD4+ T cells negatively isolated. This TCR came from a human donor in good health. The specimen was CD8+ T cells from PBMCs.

This chain's CDR3 is CATGTGESEQYF. In DNA form, the CDR3 reads TGTGCCACCGGGACAGGGGAGTCCGAGCAGTACTTC. This sequence joins TRBV6-5 and TRBJ2-7, with TRBD1 identical over 10 bases. This CDR3 has 12 amino acids. From germline, CDR1 is MNHEY and CDR2 SVGAGI. The V gene end was trimmed by 10 bases and the J gene end by 6 bases; junction bases not matched to a gene: 6.